Detailed here is one TCR beta chain. As yet, its antigen is unknown. The data were taken from a study of shared clonotypes between healthy human individuals. Notes on the study in general: Clonotypes shared by all four donors outscored non-shared clonotypes in generation probability. Shared across several donors were around 5% of the naive CD4 clonotypes. Tissue TCR repertoires likely differ from these blood-only repertoires.

Only CD45RO-negative cells positively selected for CCR7 counted as naive CD8 cells, so terminally differentiated effector memory CD45RA+ cells were excluded. Clones were read by immunoSEQ multiplex PCR, and TCRdb kept only the in-frame ones, dropping some. The repertoire holds around 610,000 clones, with approximately 96% as singletons. Looked up from germline, CDR1 is SGDLS and CDR2 is YYNGEE. The trim removed 4 bases at V and 7 bases at J, leaving 8 bases unmatched. The CDR3 is made up of 14 amino acids. The chain has TRBV9 and TRBJ2-1; 7 nucleotides agree with TRBD2. This clonotype was sampled from a woman in her 30s in good health. The sample consisted of naive CD8+ T cells sorted from blood. In DNA form, the CDR3 reads TGTGCCAGCAGCAACAGCGGGGAGGGGAATGAGCAGTTCTTC. Translated, it gives CASSNSGEGNEQFF.